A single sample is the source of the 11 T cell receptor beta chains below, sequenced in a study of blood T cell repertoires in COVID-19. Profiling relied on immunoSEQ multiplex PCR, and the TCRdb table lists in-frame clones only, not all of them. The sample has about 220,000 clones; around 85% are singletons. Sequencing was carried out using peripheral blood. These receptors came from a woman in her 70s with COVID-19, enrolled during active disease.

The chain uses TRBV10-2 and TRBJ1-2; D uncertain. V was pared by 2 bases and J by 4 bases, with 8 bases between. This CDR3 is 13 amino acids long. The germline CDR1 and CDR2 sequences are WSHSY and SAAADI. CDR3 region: CASSEERAYGYTF. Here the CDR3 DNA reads TGCGCCAGCAGTGAGGAGAGGGCCTATGGCTACACCTTC.

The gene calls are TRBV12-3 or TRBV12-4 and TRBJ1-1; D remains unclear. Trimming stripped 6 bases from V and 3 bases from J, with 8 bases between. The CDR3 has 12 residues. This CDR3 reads CASRLPDTEAFF. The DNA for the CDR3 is TGTGCCAGCAGATTACCCGACACTGAAGCTTTCTTT.

CDR3: CASSSPGGSYNSPLHF. CDR3 bases: TGTGCCAGCTCTTCCCCGGGTGGCTCCTATAATTCACCCCTCCACTTT. The J gene is TRBJ1-6, the V gene TRBV7-2; D is unclear. The V gene's germline CDR1 is SGHTA and CDR2 FQGNSA. The CDR3 is 16 residues long. Trimming left V 8 bases short and J 0 bases short, with 14 bases between.

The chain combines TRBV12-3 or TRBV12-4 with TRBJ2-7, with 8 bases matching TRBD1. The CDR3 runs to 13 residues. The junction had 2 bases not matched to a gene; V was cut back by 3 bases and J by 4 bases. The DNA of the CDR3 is TGTGCCAGCAGTTTTTGGACAGGGTACGAGCAGTACTTC. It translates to CASSFWTGYEQYF.

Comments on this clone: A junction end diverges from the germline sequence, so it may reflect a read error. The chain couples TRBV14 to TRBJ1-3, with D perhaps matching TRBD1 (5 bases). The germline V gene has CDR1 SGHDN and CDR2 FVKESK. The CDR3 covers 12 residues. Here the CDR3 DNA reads TGTGCCAGCAGTCTCACAGGAAGCACCATATATTTT. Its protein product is CASSLTGSTIYF.

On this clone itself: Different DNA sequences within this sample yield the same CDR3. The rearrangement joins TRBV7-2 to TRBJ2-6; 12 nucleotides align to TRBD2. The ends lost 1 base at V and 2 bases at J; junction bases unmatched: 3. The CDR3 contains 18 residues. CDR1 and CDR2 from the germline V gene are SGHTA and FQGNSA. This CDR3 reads CASSLGLAGGAGANVLTF. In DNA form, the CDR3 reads TGTGCCAGCAGCTTAGGCCTAGCGGGAGGGGCTGGGGCCAACGTCCTGACTTTC.

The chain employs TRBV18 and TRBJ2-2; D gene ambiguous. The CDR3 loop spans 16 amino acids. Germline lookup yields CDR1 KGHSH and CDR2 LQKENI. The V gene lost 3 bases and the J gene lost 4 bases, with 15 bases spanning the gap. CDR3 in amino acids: CASSPLALGSTGELFF. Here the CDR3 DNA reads TGTGCCAGCTCACCGCTGGCCCTAGGTAGCACCGGGGAGCTGTTTTTT.

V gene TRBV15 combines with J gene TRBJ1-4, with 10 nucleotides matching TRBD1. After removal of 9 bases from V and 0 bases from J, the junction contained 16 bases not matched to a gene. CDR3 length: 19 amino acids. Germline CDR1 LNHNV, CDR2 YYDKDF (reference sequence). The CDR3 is CATQYDRGPGTATNEKLFF. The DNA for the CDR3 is TGTGCCACGCAATATGACAGGGGGCCTGGTACGGCAACTAATGAAAAACTGTTTTTT.

CDR3 sequence (DNA): TGTGCCAGCAGTTACTCGAGGGACAGGGCAGGTGGTGGCTACACCTTC. The encoded protein is CASSYSRDRAGGGYTF. This rearrangement joins TRBV6-5 to TRBJ1-2; 9 bases fit TRBD1. The CDR3 totals 16 residues. Looked up from germline, CDR1 is MNHEY and CDR2 is SVGAGI. Trimming at V came to 0 bases and at J to 7 bases, leaving 9 bases not matched to a gene.

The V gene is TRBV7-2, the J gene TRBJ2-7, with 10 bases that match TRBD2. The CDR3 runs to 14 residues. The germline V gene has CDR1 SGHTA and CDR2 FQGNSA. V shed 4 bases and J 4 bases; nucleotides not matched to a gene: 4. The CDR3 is CASSYRLAGYEQYF. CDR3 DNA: TGTGCCAGCAGCTACAGACTAGCGGGTTACGAGCAGTACTTC.

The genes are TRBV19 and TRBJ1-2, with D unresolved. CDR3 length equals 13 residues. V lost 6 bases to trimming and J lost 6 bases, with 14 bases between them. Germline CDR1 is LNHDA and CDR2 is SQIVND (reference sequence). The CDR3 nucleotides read TGTGCCAGTAGCCTTCTCCGGTCGAATGGCTACACCTTC. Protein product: CASSLLRSNGYTF. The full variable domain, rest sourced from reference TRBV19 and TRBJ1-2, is DGGITQSPKYLFRKEGQNVTLSCEQNLNHDAMYWYRQDPGQGLRLIYYSQIVNDFQKGDIAEGYSVSREKKESFPLTVTSAQKNPTAFYLCASSLLRSNGYTFGSGTRLTVV.